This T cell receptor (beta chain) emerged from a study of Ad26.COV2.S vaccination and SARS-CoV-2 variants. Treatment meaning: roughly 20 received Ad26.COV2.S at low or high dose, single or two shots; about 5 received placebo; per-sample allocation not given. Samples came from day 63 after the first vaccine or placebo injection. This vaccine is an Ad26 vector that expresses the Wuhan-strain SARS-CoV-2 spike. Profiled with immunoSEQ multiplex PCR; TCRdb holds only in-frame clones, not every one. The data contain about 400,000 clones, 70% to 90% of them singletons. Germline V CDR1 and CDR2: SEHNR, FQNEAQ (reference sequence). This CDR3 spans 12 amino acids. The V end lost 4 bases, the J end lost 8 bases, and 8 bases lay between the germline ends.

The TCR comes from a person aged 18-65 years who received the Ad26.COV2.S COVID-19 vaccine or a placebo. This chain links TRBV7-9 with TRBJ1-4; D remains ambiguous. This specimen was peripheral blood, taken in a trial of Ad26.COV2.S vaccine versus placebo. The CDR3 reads CASSYEAEKLFF. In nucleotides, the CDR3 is TGTGCCAGCAGCTACGAGGCGGAAAAACTGTTTTTT.